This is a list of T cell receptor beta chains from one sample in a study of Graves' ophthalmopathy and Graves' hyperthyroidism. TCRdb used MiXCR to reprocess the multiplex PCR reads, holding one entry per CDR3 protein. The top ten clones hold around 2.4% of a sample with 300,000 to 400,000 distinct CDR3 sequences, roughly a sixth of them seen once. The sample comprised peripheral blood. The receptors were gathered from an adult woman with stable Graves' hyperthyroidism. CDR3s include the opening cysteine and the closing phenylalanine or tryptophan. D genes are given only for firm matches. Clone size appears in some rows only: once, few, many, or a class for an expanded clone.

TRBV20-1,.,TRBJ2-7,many,CSATNSRRGFYEQYF,TGCAGTGCTACTAACTCCCGACGGGGGTTCTACGAGCAGTACTTC
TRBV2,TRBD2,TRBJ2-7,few,CASNSGLAGDYEQYF,TGTGCCAGCAACTCGGGACTAGCGGGGGACTACGAGCAGTACTTC
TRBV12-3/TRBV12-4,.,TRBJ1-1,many,CASSFSGGNTEAFF,TGTGCCAGCAGTTTTTCCGGGGGGAACACTGAAGCTTTCTTT
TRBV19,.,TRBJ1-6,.,CASSTGTAAPNSPLHF,TGTGCCAGTAGTACCGGGACGGCCGCGCCAAATTCACCCCTCCACTTT
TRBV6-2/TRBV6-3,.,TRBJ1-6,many,CASSYPTDSYNSPLHF,TGTGCCAGCAGTTACCCCACGGATTCCTATAATTCACCCCTCCACTTT
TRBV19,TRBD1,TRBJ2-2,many,CASSIRQGPNTGELFF,TGTGCCAGTAGTATTCGACAGGGGCCGAACACCGGGGAGCTGTTTTTT
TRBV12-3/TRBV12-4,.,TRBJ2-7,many,CASSSTTSSYEQYF,TGTGCCAGCAGTTCGACGACTAGCTCCTACGAGCAGTACTTC
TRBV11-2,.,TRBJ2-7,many,CASSINRDSSYEQYF,TGTGCCAGCAGCATAAACCGGGACTCCTCCTACGAGCAGTACTTC
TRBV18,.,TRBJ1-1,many,CASSPITASHTEAFF,TGTGCCAGCTCACCAATCACAGCCAGCCACACTGAAGCTTTCTTT
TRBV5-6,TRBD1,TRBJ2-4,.,CASSRTGQGNIQYF,TGTGCCAGCAGTCGGACGGGACAGGGCAACATTCAGTACTTC
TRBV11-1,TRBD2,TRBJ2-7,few,CASSFPLAGDWYEQYF,TGTGCCAGCAGCTTCCCTCTTGCGGGAGATTGGTACGAGCAGTACTTC
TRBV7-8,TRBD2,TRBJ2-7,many,CASSRREGEQYF,TGTGCCAGCAGCCGCAGGGAGGGCGAGCAGTACTTC
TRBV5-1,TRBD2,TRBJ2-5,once,CASSLELADQETQYF,TGCGCCAGCAGCTTGGAACTAGCGGACCAAGAGACCCAGTACTTC
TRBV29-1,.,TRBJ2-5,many,CSVVGVGETQYF,TGCAGCGTTGTTGGGGTCGGAGAGACCCAGTACTTC
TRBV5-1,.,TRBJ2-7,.,CASSTRGPLGNEQYF,TGCGCCAGCTCCACAAGAGGCCCCCTTGGGAACGAGCAGTACTTC
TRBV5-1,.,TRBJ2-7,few,CASSGGTGGTSGSYEQYF,TGCGCCAGCAGCGGGGGGACAGGGGGTACTAGCGGGAGCTACGAGCAGTACTTC
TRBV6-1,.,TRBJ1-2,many,CASSEAGNYGYTF,TGTGCCAGCAGTGAAGCAGGGAACTATGGCTACACCTTC
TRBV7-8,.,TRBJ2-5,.,CASSLGVRTEETQYF,TGTGCCAGCAGCTTAGGTGTCAGAACGGAAGAGACCCAGTACTTC
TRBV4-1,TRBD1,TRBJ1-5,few,CASSQGLGTGGGKPQHF,TGCGCCAGCAGCCAAGGACTCGGGACAGGGGGCGGGAAGCCCCAGCATTTT
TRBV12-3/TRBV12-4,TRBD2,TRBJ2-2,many,CASNPLAGTGELFF,TGTGCCAGCAACCCCCTAGCGGGCACAGGGGAGCTGTTTTTT
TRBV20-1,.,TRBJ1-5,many,CSASSSQDYQPQHF,TGCAGTGCTAGCTCGTCCCAGGATTATCAGCCCCAGCATTTT
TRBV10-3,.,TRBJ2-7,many,CAISEEGAGVDEQYF,TGTGCCATCAGTGAGGAAGGGGCAGGGGTTGACGAGCAGTACTTC
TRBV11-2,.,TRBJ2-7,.,CAGSLGGKGYEQYF,TGTGCCGGCAGCTTAGGCGGGAAAGGGTACGAGCAGTACTTC
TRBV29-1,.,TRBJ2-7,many,CSVEISRNEQYF,TGCAGCGTTGAAATCTCCAGGAACGAGCAGTACTTC
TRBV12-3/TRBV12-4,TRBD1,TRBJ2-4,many,CASSFVQGVPSRNIQYF,TGTGCCAGCAGTTTTGTACAGGGGGTGCCCTCCCGAAACATTCAGTACTTC
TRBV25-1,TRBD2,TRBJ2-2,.,CASSDSGIGGELFF,TGTGCCAGCAGTGACAGCGGGATCGGCGGGGAGCTGTTTTTT
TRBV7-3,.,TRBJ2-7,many,CASSLGGRTYEQYF,TGTGCCAGCAGCTTAGGTGGGAGGACGTACGAGCAGTACTTC